The TCR beta chain described here comes from a study of T-cell memory formation after mild COVID-19. Study results and limitations: Clones contracting across day 15 to 85 had a balanced CD4/CD8 profile; later expanding clones leaned CD4+. CD4+ contracting clones lay mainly in CM and EM, CD8+ ones in EMRA. The pre-infection memory compartment contained some responding clones, suggesting cross-reactive memory joined.

TCRalpha and TCRbeta libraries used 5'RACE with constant-segment primers and UMIs. Each CDR3 protein gets one entry after TCRdb re-called the 5' RACE reads with MiXCR. The sample includes nearly 200,000 distinct CDR3 sequences, about 17% of them seen just once. This clonotype appeared many times. Antigen: not known. The germline gives CDR1 LNHNV, CDR2 YYDKDF (reference sequence). V was trimmed by 1 base and J by 4 bases, leaving 16 bases between them. The CDR3 runs to 16 residues. The V gene is TRBV15, the J gene TRBJ1-2; no definite D call. Sample: PBMCs or a T cell subset sorted from them (not recorded which). This clonotype was obtained from an adult woman who had mild COVID-19 (a few samples of this study predate the infection). Cell type and time point are not known. In nucleotides, the CDR3 is TGTGCCACCAGCAGAGGGGCAGGAGGAGGTGTCTATGGCTACACCTTC. Translating gives CATSRGAGGGVYGYTF.